The source of this T cell receptor (beta chain) is a study of blood T cell repertoires in COVID-19. CDR1 WSHSY and CDR2 SAAADI come from the germline V gene. The ends were cut back, 7 bases at V and 0 bases at J, with 9 bases in the middle. The CDR3 extends over 13 amino acids. Sequencing used immunoSEQ multiplex PCR; TCRdb keeps in-frame clones, though not all of them. The sample records 250,000 to 350,000 clones, almost 90% being singletons. The TCR comes from a young woman with COVID-19, enrolled during active disease. This rearrangement joins TRBV10-2 to TRBJ1-1; TRBD1 might be the D (5 bases). The specimen was peripheral blood. CDR3 in DNA: TGCGCCAGCAAGACAGAATTGAACACTGAAGCTTTCTTT. Translation gives CASKTELNTEAFF.